The T cell receptor beta chain under discussion was sequenced for a study of Ad26.COV2.S vaccination and SARS-CoV-2 variants. Study-level information: Ad26.COV2.S shots went into the muscle once or twice, 56 days apart.

The treatment: roughly 19 received Ad26.COV2.S at low or high dose, single or two shots; 5 received placebo; per-sample allocation not given. It was on day 63 after the first vaccine or placebo injection that samples were taken. This person who donated was an adult of 18-55 years in Boston. This vaccine is an Ad26 vector that expresses the Wuhan-strain SARS-CoV-2 spike. The table came from immunoSEQ multiplex PCR; TCRdb's copy has only in-frame clones and leaves some out. The data hold about 350,000 clones, with approximately 86% observed a single time. The TCR originated in a person aged 18-60 years who received the Ad26.COV2.S COVID-19 vaccine or a placebo. Sequences were derived from peripheral blood, sampled in a trial of Ad26.COV2.S vaccine versus placebo.

CDR3 nucleotide sequence: TGTGCCAGCAGTTCAACAGGCCTAGGTGGCTACACCTTC. Protein sequence: CASSSTGLGGYTF. V usage is TRBV12-3 or TRBV12-4 and J usage is TRBJ1-2; D may be TRBD1 (5 bases). Trimming removed 4 bases at V and 7 bases at J, with 13 bases between. The CDR3 consists of 13 residues.